The T cell receptor beta chain described here comes from a study of blood T cell repertoires in COVID-19 (dated by TCRdb to 2020 to 2021). Turning to the overall study: Collaborator samples came from the United States, Italy and Spain and covered acute and convalescent phases of COVID-19. The prospective study material was composed of cDNA or gDNA derived from T cells, B-cell-depleted T cells, or PBMCs. Subjects who had been exposed to COVID-19, were actively infected with it, or had recovered from it provided the deeply sampled blood TCRbeta repertoires that made up the dataset. A freely available public database, intended as a resource for researchers studying the immune response to SARS-CoV-2, is where the repertoires were released. Samples were obtained from the ongoing ImmuneRACE study (first 160 participants) and from about 1,300 subjects provided by 6 global collaborators. Nearly every sample came with metadata listing a de-identified subject ID, COVID-19 status, age in years and sex. Where available, HLA class I and class II types were taken from metadata supplied by the sample provider and were not determined by assay-based typing. What the work shows at the level of the full study, not this receptor alone: Clinical and demographic metadata were provided uncurated, with the amount varying by source and participant.

Each collaborating institution followed its own protocols to collect whole blood in K2EDTA tubes. Collaborator samples were shipped for TCRbeta analysis as frozen whole blood, isolated PBMCs, or DNA extracted from either sample type. Notes on this clone: What antigen it recognizes has not been identified. Base qualities are not provided; no much larger clone lies one nucleotide away.

The cysteine opens and the phenylalanine closes a CDR3 of 15 amino acids. This entry keeps only the CDR3 DNA: 45 bases, framed from base 1. TCRbeta CDR3 regions were amplified from genomic DNA by means of the immunoSEQ Assay, a bias-controlled multiplex PCR. Concerning the study's data processing: The number of nucleated cells in each sample was estimated from the amplification of reference gene primers within the assay. Sequence reads were collapsed and filtered to measure the absolute abundance of every unique TCRbeta CDR3 rearrangement. Productive Simpson clonality was computed per sample as the square root of Simpson's diversity index over productive rearrangements. The clones in this table, taken by TCRdb from immuneACCESS, are in-frame only. Not every clone is retained; where verified, under half of the shortfall comes from an unresolved V gene, and the cause of the rest is unknown. The V and J calls and the clone size are those of that table, but D and trimming were determined from the DNA. The sample table shows fewer than 80,000 clones, and around three quarters are seen once. Jointly, the top ten make up more than 5% of the sample.

Specimen: peripheral blood. The chain joins TRBV21-1 to TRBJ2-7; TRBD1, the table's D call, was not compared with the DNA. TRBV21-1 is designated a pseudogene. This clonotype was sampled from a human donor in a cohort sampled during active COVID-19. Here is the DNA: TGTGCCAGCAGCAAAGATGCGCGACACTCCTACGAGCAGTACTTC. Translated, this is CASSKDARHSYEQYF.